The 23 T cell receptor beta chains in this list originate from one sample, sequenced in a study of T-cell memory formation after mild COVID-19. Each CDR3 protein gets one entry after TCRdb re-called the 5' RACE reads with MiXCR. The sample includes some 320,000 distinct CDR3 sequences, less than 20% of them seen just once. The sequenced sample was PBMCs or a T cell subset sorted from them (not recorded which). The receptors stem from a man younger than 35 who had mild COVID-19 (a few samples of this study predate the infection). Cell type and time point are not known.

V and J are TRBV7-9 and TRBJ1-4, with a possible D match to TRBD1 (5 bases). CDR3 length: 16 residues. V was shortened by 5 bases and J by 3 bases, with 16 bases between the two germline ends. The germline gives CDR1 SEHNR, CDR2 FQNEAQ (reference sequence). The CDR3 protein is CASSPTRVSANEKLFF. The CDR3 DNA is TGTGCCAGCAGCCCAACCAGGGTATCGGCTAATGAAAAACTGTTTTTT.

The V and J genes are TRBV7-6 and TRBJ1-5, with 9 bases matching TRBD1. This CDR3 is 22 amino acids long. Losses at the gene ends were 5 bases for V and 1 base for J; bases not matched to a gene: 24. In germline, CDR1 is SGHVS, CDR2 FNYEAQ. The CDR3 is CASSRRFDRGTSQRVSNQPQHF. The CDR3, as DNA: TGTGCCAGCAGCCGAAGGTTCGACAGGGGGACCTCTCAACGCGTGAGCAATCAGCCCCAGCATTTT.

The chain links TRBV6-5 to TRBJ1-1, with D perhaps matching TRBD1 (5 bases). V lost 2 bases and J lost 0, with 10 bases in between. Germline CDR1 reads MNHEY; CDR2 reads SVGAGI. The CDR3 has 15 amino acids. This CDR3 reads CASSYKGRMNTEAFF. CDR3 nucleotide sequence: TGTGCCAGCAGTTACAAGGGACGAATGAACACTGAAGCTTTCTTT.

The chain combines TRBV5-4 with TRBJ2-5; D gene ambiguous. This CDR3 region has 13 residues. The germline V gene has CDR1 SGHNT and CDR2 YYREEE (reference sequence). Between the trimmed V and J ends, which lost 0 bases and 3 bases, there was a span of 6 bases. CDR3 in amino acids: CASSLEQKETQYF. CDR3 in DNA: TGTGCCAGCAGCTTGGAGCAGAAAGAGACCCAGTACTTC.

The rearrangement uses TRBV3-1 and TRBJ1-5; no clear D. The CDR3 loop spans 13 amino acids. V gave up 4 bases and J gave up 4 bases, with 8 bases separating them. The V gene's germline CDR1 is LGHDT and CDR2 YNNKEL (reference sequence). CDR3 in DNA: TGTGCCAGCAGCCCGTCGGGAAATCAGCCCCAGCATTTT. It yields the protein CASSPSGNQPQHF.

J is TRBJ1-2 and V is TRBV30, with a possible D match to TRBD1 (5 bases). The CDR3 length is 14 residues. Looked up from germline, CDR1 is GTSNPN and CDR2 is SVGIG (reference sequence). V lost 7 bases and J 4 bases, leaving 19 bases between the germline ends. The CDR3 coding sequence is TGTGCCTCCCTCGAGTGGCGGGGCCGCTATGGCTACACCTTC. It encodes CASLEWRGRYGYTF.

The table lists this clonotype with many counts. V and J are TRBV2 and TRBJ2-6, with D maybe TRBD2 (6 bases). Trimming shortened V by 7 bases and J by 0 bases, and 7 bases separated the two germline ends. This CDR3 has 14 amino acids. Germline CDR1 reads SNHLY; CDR2 reads FYNNEI. This CDR3 reads CASKTSSGANVLTF. The CDR3 DNA follows: TGTGCCAGCAAGACTAGCTCTGGGGCCAACGTCCTGACTTTC.

This clonotype was seen more than once but under ten times. This chain uses TRBV7-9 with TRBJ1-2; 8 bases line up with TRBD1. J gave up 4 bases and V 4 bases, and 5 bases lay outside the gene matches. Germline V lookup: CDR1 SEHNR, CDR2 FQNEAQ (reference sequence). This CDR3 contains 14 residues. CDR3 coding DNA: TGTGCCAGCAGCTCGATGGACAGGGTCTATGGCTACACCTTC. Translating it yields CASSSMDRVYGYTF.

This clonotype was found many times. V gene TRBV12-3 or TRBV12-4 combines with J gene TRBJ2-2; 7 nucleotides agree with TRBD1. This CDR3 is 16 amino acids long. J lost 5 bases, V lost 7 bases, and 13 bases had no gene match. The CDR3 DNA sequence: TGTGCCAGCACCGCCCCGAGGACAGGATCTACCGGGGAGCTGTTTTTT. Protein sequence: CASTAPRTGSTGELFF.

The rearrangement joins TRBV5-5 to TRBJ2-1; 10 bases line up with TRBD1. The CDR3 totals 15 residues. CDR1 and CDR2 from the germline V gene are SGHKS and YYEKEE (reference sequence). J lost 6 bases, V lost 4 bases, and 7 bases had no gene match. The CDR3 loop is CASSLTWTGGNEQFF. The DNA for the CDR3 is TGTGCCAGCAGCCTTACTTGGACAGGGGGCAATGAGCAGTTCTTC. The variable domain in full, with the rest retrieved from reference TRBV5-5 and TRBJ2-1, is DAGVTQSPTHLIKTRGQQVTLRCSPISGHKSVSWYQQVLGQGPQFIFQYYEKEERGRGNFPDRFSARQFPNYSSELNVNALLLGDSALYLCASSLTWTGGNEQFFGPGTRLTVL.

This clonotype was observed a few times. This chain connects TRBV18 to TRBJ1-2; a weak D match, TRBD1 (5 bases). The CDR3 is made up of 14 amino acids. CDR1 KGHSH and CDR2 LQKENI come from the germline V gene. Trimming removed 3 bases from V and 6 bases from J, with 14 bases in between. CDR3 protein: CASSPGGTFHGYTF. The CDR3 DNA is TGTGCCAGCTCACCGGGCGGGACGTTTCATGGCTACACCTTC.

The rearrangement uses TRBV6-6 and TRBJ2-7, with D maybe TRBD2 (7 bases). Looked up from germline, CDR1 is MNHNY and CDR2 is SVGAGI (reference sequence). This CDR3 has 14 amino acids. The V end was cut by 5 bases, the J end by 6 bases, with 17 bases between. The CDR3 nucleotides read TGTGCCAGCAGTCGCGGGGGCCCCTGGGTCGAGCAGTACGTC. Its translation: CASSRGGPWVEQYV.

This clonotype appeared a few times. V gene TRBV19 combines with J gene TRBJ2-7, with 7 bases aligning to TRBD2. Germline V gene lookup returns CDR1 LNHDA and CDR2 SQIVND (reference sequence). Trimming at V came to 3 bases and at J to 3 bases, leaving 5 bases not matched to a gene. The CDR3 spans 14 residues. Written as DNA, the CDR3 is TGTGCCAGTAGTATCACTAGCGCGAGCTACGAGCAGTACGTC. This translates into CASSITSASYEQYV.

The chain combines TRBV14 with TRBJ2-7, with 8 bases aligning to TRBD2. The J segment lost 6 bases and the V segment lost 3 bases, leaving 10 bases of the junction unmatched. The germline CDR1 and CDR2 sequences are SGHDN and FVKESK. CDR3 length equals 15 residues. The CDR3 region is CASSQDSGTVGEQYF. The CDR3 nucleotides read TGTGCCAGCAGCCAGGATAGCGGGACTGTGGGCGAGCAGTACTTC. Full variable domain (rest looked up from reference TRBV14 and TRBJ2-7): EAGVTQFPSHSVIEKGQTVTLRCDPISGHDNLYWYRRVMGKEIKFLLHFVKESKQDESGMPNNRFLAERTGGTYSTLKVQPAELEDSGVYFCASSQDSGTVGEQYFGPGTRLTVT.

The rearrangement links TRBV12-3 or TRBV12-4 to TRBJ2-3; the D gene is possibly TRBD1 (5 bases). This CDR3 spans 15 amino acids. Trimming took 7 bases from V and 2 from J, leaving 16 bases between them. DNA of the CDR3: TGTGCCAGCAAAAAGGCAGGGTGGGACACAGATACGCAGTATTTT. Translation gives CASKKAGWDTDTQYF.

The V call is TRBV11-2, the J call TRBJ2-3; the D is unclear. The V end was cut by 1 base, the J end by 4 bases, with 9 bases between. Germline-derived CDR1 and CDR2 are SGHAT and FQNNGV. This CDR3 has 14 residues. The CDR3 protein is CASSLAPAPDTQYF. In nucleotides, the CDR3 is TGTGCCAGCAGCTTAGCCCCGGCCCCAGATACGCAGTATTTT.

This clonotype has just a few counts. V is TRBV5-1 and J is TRBJ2-7; D gene unclear. The CDR3 consists of 11 residues. Germline CDR1 is SGHRS and CDR2 is YFSETQ. V was clipped by 0 bases and J by 6 bases, with 4 bases between them. CDR3 amino acids: CASSLEREQYV. The CDR3 coding sequence is TGCGCCAGCAGCTTGGAGCGCGAGCAGTACGTC.

V usage is TRBV7-9 and J usage is TRBJ1-2; D might be TRBD1 (5 bases). Germline assignment: CDR1 SEHNR and CDR2 FQNEAQ (reference sequence). The CDR3 has 14 residues. Trimming cost V 2 bases and J 3 bases, with 10 bases left between them. The CDR3, as DNA: TGTGCCAGCAGCTTACTCGACAGAGACTATGGCTACACCTTC. Protein sequence: CASSLLDRDYGYTF.

In its sample, this clonotype was seen a few times. This chain links TRBV10-3 with TRBJ2-3, with TRBD2 matching 11 bases. The CDR3 extends over 16 amino acids. V shed 3 bases, J shed 6 bases, and the junction held 8 bases outside the gene matches. CDR1 is ENHRY, CDR2 SYGVKD, per germline. CDR3 DNA: TGTGCCATCAGTGATTCAGTAGCGGGGGGGCCGGATACGCAGTATTTT. Encoded protein: CAISDSVAGGPDTQYF.

The CDR3 DNA reads TGCGCCAGCAGCTTGGGGCAGGGCTGGAACGAGCAGTACTTC. Its translation is CASSLGQGWNEQYF. V gene TRBV5-1 combines with J gene TRBJ2-7, with D possibly TRBD1 on 5 matching bases. This CDR3 spans 14 amino acids. V gave up 0 bases and J gave up 5 bases, with 12 bases separating them. Germline CDR1 SGHRS, CDR2 YFSETQ.

The chain uses TRBV15 and TRBJ2-5, with TRBD1 as a possible D gene (5 bases). Germline CDR1 and CDR2: LNHNV and YYDKDF (reference sequence). V was pared by 0 bases and J by 1 base, with 12 bases between. This CDR3 is built from 16 residues. The CDR3 sequence: CATSRDLGQGQETQYF. The CDR3 region has the DNA TGTGCCACCAGCAGAGATCTCGGGCAGGGCCAAGAGACCCAGTACTTC.

The V and J genes are TRBV19 and TRBJ2-7; tentative D call: TRBD1 (5 bases). The V and J ends lost 7 bases and 5 bases respectively, with 9 bases between them. The CDR3 length is 11 residues. The germline CDR1 and CDR2 sequences are LNHDA and SQIVND (reference sequence). In DNA form, the CDR3 reads TGTGCCAGTACCCAGGGCCACGAGCAGTACTTC. It yields the protein CASTQGHEQYF.

The genes are TRBV7-9 and TRBJ2-7, with D perhaps matching TRBD2 (7 bases). The germline V gene encodes CDR1 SEHNR and CDR2 FQNEAQ (reference sequence). CDR3 length: 13 residues. The V gene lost 6 bases and the J gene lost 6 bases, with 15 bases spanning the gap. The CDR3 loop reads CASSKGGGGEQYV. CDR3 coding DNA: TGTGCCAGCAGTAAAGGGGGGGGCGGCGAGCAGTACGTC.